Shown below are 30 T cell receptor beta chains from a single sample sequenced in a study of PD-1 blockade in classical Hodgkin lymphoma. All the patients suffered relapse after autologous stem cell transplantation, and brentuximab vedotin exposure differed. Investigators isolated CD4+ T cells from thawed PBMCs through magnetic negative selection. Method: immunoSEQ multiplex PCR; TCRdb's copy keeps in-frame clones and lacks some. The sample records thousands of clones, roughly four fifths being singletons. The input for sequencing was CD4+ T cells from blood, taken at baseline. Receptors originate from a human donor with classical Hodgkin lymphoma.

This sequence joins TRBV4-3 and TRBJ1-5; D not resolved. V was trimmed by 3 bases and J by 6 bases, leaving 18 bases between them. The length of the CDR3 is 16 residues. CDR1 is LGHNA and CDR2 is YSLEER in the germline V gene. CDR3 sequence reads: CASSQQAWGLGQPQHF. As DNA, the CDR3 is TGCGCCAGCAGCCAGCAGGCGTGGGGTCTCGGTCAGCCCCAGCATTTT.

The V gene is TRBV7-9, the J gene TRBJ2-5, with D unclear. The ends were cut back, 1 base at V and 2 bases at J, with 11 bases in the middle. CDR3 length: 15 residues. Germline loops: CDR1 SEHNR, CDR2 FQNEAQ (reference sequence). In DNA, the CDR3 is TGTGCCAGCAGCTTAGGAGCAGGACCACAAGAGACCCAGTACTTC. Translated, it gives CASSLGAGPQETQYF.

The V and J genes are TRBV11-2 and TRBJ2-1; no clear D. CDR3 length: 13 amino acids. CDR1 SGHAT and CDR2 FQNNGV come from the germline V gene. Trimming took off 0 bases at V and 7 bases at J, with 7 bases between the two ends. For the CDR3, the DNA is TGTGCCAGCAGCTTAGAACGTACTAATGAGCAGTTCTTC. Translated, it gives CASSLERTNEQFF.

The chain employs TRBV6-1 and TRBJ2-7; D unresolved. Germline V CDR1 and CDR2: MNHNS, SASEGT. The V end was cut by 4 bases, the J end by 0 bases, with 16 bases between. The length of the CDR3 is 16 residues. The CDR3 here is CASSASFRTSSYEQYF. The CDR3 coding sequence is TGTGCCAGCAGTGCGAGTTTTAGGACCAGCTCCTACGAGCAGTACTTC.

The genes are TRBV13 and TRBJ2-7; 8 bases line up with TRBD2. V lost 2 bases and J lost 1; bases outside the gene matches: 4. Germline V gene sequence: CDR1 PRHDT, CDR2 FYEKMQ (reference sequence). The CDR3 runs to 15 residues. This chain's CDR3 is CASSLMREASYEQYF. The CDR3 region has the DNA TGTGCCAGCAGCTTAATGCGGGAGGCTTCCTACGAGCAGTACTTC.

The chain employs TRBV5-1 and TRBJ2-3; TRBD2 matches 8 bases. Germline V gives CDR1 SGHRS, CDR2 YFSETQ. J was trimmed by 0 bases and V by 0 bases; bases with no gene match: 3. The CDR3 loop spans 16 amino acids. The CDR3 region is CASSLGLAISTDTQYF. The CDR3 DNA is TGCGCCAGCAGCTTGGGACTAGCGATTAGCACAGATACGCAGTATTTT.

The genes are TRBV27 and TRBJ2-5, with 14 bases identical to TRBD2. V shed 3 bases and J 7 bases; nucleotides not matched to a gene: 7. CDR1 and CDR2 (germline): MNHEY, SMNVEV (reference sequence). This CDR3 has 16 residues. The CDR3 sequence is CASSFTGTSGRVTQYF. CDR3 DNA sequence: TGTGCCAGCAGTTTTACCGGGACTAGCGGGAGAGTGACCCAGTACTTC.

The rearrangement uses TRBV14 and TRBJ2-7, with 8 nucleotides matching TRBD1. The CDR3 extends over 14 amino acids. The germline gives CDR1 SGHDN, CDR2 FVKESK. The junction had 4 bases not matched to a gene; V was cut back by 4 bases and J by 2 bases. The CDR3, as DNA: TGTGCCAGCAGCCGCGGACAGGGACCCTACGAGCAGTACTTC. Amino acid sequence: CASSRGQGPYEQYF.

This clone was counted a few times. This chain uses TRBV29-1 with TRBJ2-7, with D maybe TRBD1 (6 bases). Germline V CDR1 and CDR2: SQVTM, ANQGSEA. This CDR3 has 14 amino acids. Trimming removed 5 bases from V and 7 bases from J, with 21 bases in between. CDR3 protein: CSVNVGMGTPEQYF. In nucleotides, the CDR3 is TGCAGCGTTAACGTGGGAATGGGGACACCAGAGCAGTACTTC.

This chain links TRBV28 with TRBJ1-5; D unresolved. V dropped 3 bases and J dropped 0 bases, with 12 bases sitting between them. The CDR3 length is 16 residues. Germline CDR1 MDHEN, CDR2 SYDVKM. In nucleotides, the CDR3 is TGTGCCAGCAGTTTCGGCAGCATAATTAGCAATCAGCCCCAGCATTTT. Residues: CASSFGSIISNQPQHF.

This clone has a handful of counts. This chain uses TRBV27 with TRBJ2-1, with D possibly being TRBD1 or TRBD2 (5 bases each). Looked up from germline, CDR1 is MNHEY and CDR2 is SMNVEV (reference sequence). This CDR3 comprises 17 residues. The V and J ends lost 5 bases and 6 bases respectively, with 23 bases between them. In nucleotides, the CDR3 is TGTGCCAGCAGTCCCGAGGGGTCTGGCTTAAGTGGCAATGAGCAGTTCTTC. Protein product: CASSPEGSGLSGNEQFF.

J is TRBJ1-1 and V is TRBV11-2; TRBD1 might be the D (5 bases). This CDR3 has 13 residues. V was pared by 5 bases and J by 3 bases, with 10 bases between. Germline loops: CDR1 SGHAT, CDR2 FQNNGV. CDR3 in amino acids: CASSMGLYTEAFF. CDR3 nucleotides: TGTGCCAGCAGCATGGGACTTTACACTGAAGCTTTCTTT.

V gene TRBV6-1 combines with J gene TRBJ1-5; D is perhaps TRBD1 (5 bases). Trimming cost V 2 bases and J 7 bases, with 15 bases left between them. The CDR3 consists of 15 residues. Germline V gene data show CDR1 as MNHNS and CDR2 as SASEGT. Here the CDR3 DNA reads TGTGCCAGCAGTGAAACCCCACAGGATAGACAGCCCCAGCATTTT. This codes for CASSETPQDRQPQHF.

The chain joins TRBV13 to TRBJ2-3; 9 positions agree with TRBD1. The CDR3 covers 14 residues. V trimming: 5 bases; J trimming: 6 bases; junction bases outside the gene matches: 6. Germline CDR1 reads PRHDT; CDR2 reads FYEKMQ (reference sequence). For the CDR3, the DNA is TGTGCCAGCAGCCGGGACAGGGCTCACGATACGCAGTATTTT. Protein sequence: CASSRDRAHDTQYF.

This clone was counted only a few times. The J gene is TRBJ2-7, the V gene TRBV5-1; D may be TRBD2 (5 bases). Germline values: CDR1 SGHRS, CDR2 YFSETQ. The V and J ends lost 4 bases and 6 bases respectively, with 20 bases between them. There are 15 residues in the CDR3. The CDR3 DNA reads as TGCGCCAGCAGCGTAGAGGATCCGGGAAGTCGCGAGCAGTACTTC. Protein: CASSVEDPGSREQYF. Complete variable domain (other parts from reference TRBV5-1 and TRBJ2-7): KAGVTQTPRYLIKTRGQQVTLSCSPISGHRSVSWYQQTPGQGLQFLFEYFSETQRNKGNFPGRFSGRQFSNSRSEMNVSTLELGDSALYLCASSVEDPGSREQYFGPGTRLTVT.

This chain joins TRBV6-5 and TRBJ1-5, with D maybe TRBD1 (5 bases). CDR3 length equals 15 residues. V gave up 7 bases and J gave up 1 base, with 14 bases separating them. From germline, CDR1 is MNHEY and CDR2 SVGAGI. CDR3 protein: CASKRGGSSNQPQHF. The CDR3 DNA is TGTGCCAGCAAGCGGGGGGGGTCGAGCAATCAGCCCCAGCATTTT.

The rearrangement uses TRBV18 and TRBJ2-1; a possible D gene is TRBD2 (6 bases). This CDR3 spans 15 amino acids. With 0 bases removed from V and 7 bases from J, the gap between germline ends came to 13 bases. Germline lookup yields CDR1 KGHSH and CDR2 LQKENI. The CDR3 bases are TGTGCCAGCTCACCACCGACTAGTTTAGGGAATGAGCAGTTCTTC. Translated: CASSPPTSLGNEQFF.

This clone has just a few counts. CDR3 DNA sequence: TGTGCCAGCAGCTTAAGGGGGCAGAGAAGGGCTTTCTTT. Translation: CASSLRGQRRAFF. V and J are TRBV7-2 and TRBJ1-1; 7 bases match TRBD1. The CDR3 totals 13 residues. The germline V gene encodes CDR1 SGHTA and CDR2 FQGNSA. V shed 2 bases and J 11 bases; nucleotides not matched to a gene: 8.

This chain connects TRBV27 to TRBJ1-6; 7 nucleotides agree with TRBD1. Unmatched junction bases numbered 6, after V lost 6 bases and J lost 1 base. Germline CDR1 MNHEY, CDR2 SMNVEV (reference sequence). The CDR3 sequence is 16 residues long. The CDR3 loop reads CASRRQGTSYNSPLHF. CDR3 nucleotides: TGTGCCAGCAGGAGACAGGGTACATCCTATAATTCACCCCTCCACTTT.

The CDR3: CAISESVFEQYF. CDR3 in DNA: TGTGCCATCAGTGAGTCTGTGTTCGAGCAGTACTTC. The chain carries TRBV10-3 and TRBJ2-5; D gene ambiguous. The end of the DNA aligns better with TRBJ2-7, so the J call may be wrong. Germline values: CDR1 ENHRY, CDR2 SYGVKD. The CDR3 is 12 residues long.

The gene calls are TRBV5-4 and TRBJ2-1; 9 positions match TRBD2. Germline trimming cut 2 bases from V and 6 bases from J; bases unmatched to any gene: 6. The CDR3 extends over 15 amino acids. CDR1 and CDR2 (germline): SGHNT, YYREEE (reference sequence). CDR3 bases: TGTGCCAGCAGCTTTCCGGGCGGGAGGGCCAATGAGCAGTTCTTC. Translated, it gives CASSFPGGRANEQFF.

The sample holds a few counts of this clone. The rearrangement links TRBV9 to TRBJ2-7; no clear D gene. CDR1 SGDLS and CDR2 YYNGEE come from the germline V gene. The CDR3 loop spans 15 amino acids. V gave up 0 bases and J gave up 0 bases, with 10 bases separating them. The CDR3 reads CASSVDQVPSYEQYF. The CDR3 nucleotides are TGTGCCAGCAGCGTAGATCAGGTCCCCTCCTACGAGCAGTACTTC.

The chain combines TRBV6-6 with TRBJ1-2; D might be TRBD1 (5 bases). The V end lost 6 bases, the J end lost 7 bases, and 15 bases lay between the germline ends. This CDR3 has 13 amino acids. Germline-derived CDR1 and CDR2 are MNHNY and SVGAGI (reference sequence). The CDR3 DNA reads as TGTGCCAGCAGCGGCCGGGGCCGGGGTGGCTACACCTTC. It yields the protein CASSGRGRGGYTF.

V usage is TRBV2 and J usage is TRBJ2-1; D gene uncertain. Per germline, CDR1 SNHLY and CDR2 FYNNEI. CDR3 length: 13 amino acids. V lost 5 bases and J lost 9, with 14 bases in between. CDR3 in amino acids: CASSPLWAIEQFF. For the CDR3, the DNA is TGTGCCAGCAGTCCTTTGTGGGCTATTGAGCAGTTCTTC.

This chain uses TRBV7-2 with TRBJ2-5; no firm D call. The CDR3 consists of 15 residues. The germline V and J ends were trimmed by 2 bases and 5 bases, with 15 bases remaining between them. Germline V gene sequence: CDR1 SGHTA, CDR2 FQGNSA. For the CDR3, the DNA is TGTGCCAGCAGCTTACGACTGCTAGGTGGGGAGACCCAGTACTTC. Translation gives CASSLRLLGGETQYF.

A note on this clone: This sample includes further DNA sequences coding for the same CDR3. The chain has TRBV6-5 and TRBJ2-7; no clear D gene. The CDR3 loop spans 14 amino acids. Germline values: CDR1 MNHEY, CDR2 SVGAGI. Deletions cut 2 bases from V and 0 bases from J, with 8 bases between. The CDR3 is CASSYGTSSYEQYF. CDR3 bases: TGTGCCAGCAGTTACGGTACAAGCTCCTACGAGCAGTACTTC.

V and J are TRBV10-3 and TRBJ1-2, with D hard to call. The CDR3 has 12 residues. The V gene lost 4 bases and the J gene lost 0 bases, with 3 bases spanning the gap. Germline values: CDR1 ENHRY, CDR2 SYGVKD. DNA for the CDR3: TGTGCCATCAGTGGCACTAACTATGGCTACACCTTC. Protein sequence: CAISGTNYGYTF.

V gene TRBV14 combines with J gene TRBJ2-1, with a weak D call TRBD2 (6 bases). The CDR3 extends over 13 amino acids. V was pared by 4 bases and J by 6 bases, with 10 bases between. CDR1 and CDR2 (germline): SGHDN, FVKESK. The DNA of the CDR3 is TGTGCCAGCAGCCGGGACTTGCTCAATGAGCAGTTCTTC. Translating gives CASSRDLLNEQFF.

This CDR3 is CASSLITAESKNIQYF. CDR3 in DNA: TGTGCCAGCAGTTTAATCACTGCAGAATCAAAAAACATTCAGTACTTC. This chain connects TRBV28 to TRBJ2-4; D is unresolved. The CDR3 contains 16 residues. Looked up from germline, CDR1 is MDHEN and CDR2 is SYDVKM. V was clipped by 2 bases and J by 4 bases, with 15 bases between them.

J is TRBJ2-3 and V is TRBV5-1; TRBD1 agrees at 7 bases. The CDR3 runs 15 residues. Germline V gives CDR1 SGHRS, CDR2 YFSETQ. J gave up 2 bases and V 4 bases, and 7 bases lay outside the gene matches. DNA of the CDR3: TGCGCCAGCAGCCCGACAGGGTACAACACAGATACGCAGTATTTT. Amino acid sequence: CASSPTGYNTDTQYF. The variable domain in full, with the rest retrieved from reference TRBV5-1 and TRBJ2-3, is KAGVTQTPRYLIKTRGQQVTLSCSPISGHRSVSWYQQTPGQGLQFLFEYFSETQRNKGNFPGRFSGRQFSNSRSEMNVSTLELGDSALYLCASSPTGYNTDTQYFGPGTRLTVL.